This T cell receptor beta chain appears in the sequencing data of a study of blood T cell repertoires in COVID-19. CDR3 length: 15 amino acids. V was trimmed by 2 bases and J by 13 bases, leaving 19 bases between them. Germline V gene lookup returns CDR1 SGHNT and CDR2 YYREEE (reference sequence). TCRdb keeps only in-frame clones here, not all; method: immunoSEQ multiplex PCR. The top ten hold under 1.5% of the sample, which has roughly 220,000 clones, approximately 80% seen once. The source is a woman aged 40 to 55 with acute COVID-19. Sequencing was carried out using PBMCs or T cells enriched from blood (not recorded which). The chain carries TRBV5-4 and TRBJ1-6, with no clear D. Here the CDR3 reads CASSFSDTMGAPLHF. CDR3 DNA: TGTGCCAGCAGCTTTTCGGATACTATGGGAGCTCCCCTCCACTTT.